A selection of T cell receptor beta chains follows, all from one sample in a study of T cells in Graves' hyperthyroidism and ophthalmopathy. TCRdb reanalysed the multiplex PCR reads using MiXCR and keeps one entry per CDR3 protein. Among about 770,000 distinct CDR3 sequences listed, roughly a sixth were seen once. Sequenced input: blood. The receptors originated from a woman between 50 and 59 years old with Graves' hyperthyroidism that later progressed to Graves' ophthalmopathy. CDR3s leave out the opening cysteine and the closing phenylalanine or tryptophan. Fields, in order: J gene, V gene, CDR3 protein.

TRBJ2-7 | TRBV5-6 | ASSLLGHPYEQY
TRBJ2-2 | TRBV7-3 | ASSFGGGATGELF
TRBJ1-1 | TRBV6-2/TRBV6-3 | AGRPAGTGSTEAF
TRBJ2-7 | TRBV20-1 | SARGGTSGRYEQY
TRBJ2-1 | TRBV7-9 | ASSASPDAYNEQF
TRBJ2-7 | TRBV12-3/TRBV12-4 | ASSLPGHEQY
TRBJ1-5 | TRBV7-6 | ASSLNGGSLSNQPQH
TRBJ1-6 | TRBV11-2 | ASGIYNSPLH
TRBJ1-2 | TRBV6-1 | ASSEQGPPGYT
TRBJ2-3 | TRBV24-1 | ATSDSGVISGGTDTQY